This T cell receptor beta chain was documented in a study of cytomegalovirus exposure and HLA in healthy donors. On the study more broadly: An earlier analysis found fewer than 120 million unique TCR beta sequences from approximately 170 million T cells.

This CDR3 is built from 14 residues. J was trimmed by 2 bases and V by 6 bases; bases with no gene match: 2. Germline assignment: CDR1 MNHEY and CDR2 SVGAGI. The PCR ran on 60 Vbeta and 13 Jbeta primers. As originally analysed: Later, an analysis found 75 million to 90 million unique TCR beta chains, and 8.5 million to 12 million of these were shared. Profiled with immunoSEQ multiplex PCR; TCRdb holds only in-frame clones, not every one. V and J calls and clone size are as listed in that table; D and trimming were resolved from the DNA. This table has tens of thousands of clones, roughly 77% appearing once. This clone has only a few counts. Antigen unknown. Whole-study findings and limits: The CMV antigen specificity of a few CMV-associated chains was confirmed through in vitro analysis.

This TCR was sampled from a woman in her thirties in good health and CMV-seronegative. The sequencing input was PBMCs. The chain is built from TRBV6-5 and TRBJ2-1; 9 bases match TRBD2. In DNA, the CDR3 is TGTGCCAGCAGGGGACTAGCTCCCTACAATGAGCAGTTCTTC. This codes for CASRGLAPYNEQFF.